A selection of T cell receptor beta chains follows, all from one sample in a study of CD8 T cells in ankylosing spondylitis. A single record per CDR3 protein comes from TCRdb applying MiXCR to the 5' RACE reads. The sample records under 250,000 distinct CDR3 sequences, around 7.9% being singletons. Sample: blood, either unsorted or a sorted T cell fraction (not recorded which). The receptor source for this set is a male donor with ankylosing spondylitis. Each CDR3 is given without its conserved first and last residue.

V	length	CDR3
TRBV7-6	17	ASSSSTRGTPDSGNTIY
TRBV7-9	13	ASSLSASREDTQY
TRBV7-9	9	AGLVRNEQF
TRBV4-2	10	ASNGPSREQY
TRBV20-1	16	SARDEWLAGGWEETQY
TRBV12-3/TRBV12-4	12	ASSFTGATDTQY
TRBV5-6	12	ASSFGDISEKLF
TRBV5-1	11	ASSLRRENEQF
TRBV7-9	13	ASSSLRLDSDTQY
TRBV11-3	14	ASSPGGQSSYNEQF
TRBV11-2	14	ASSLVKLQASGELF
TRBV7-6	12	ASSLGTEIYEQY
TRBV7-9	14	ASSSILAGTTDTQY
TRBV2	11	ASSDRGNYGYT
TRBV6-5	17	ASSYSTGEPGAQLYEQY
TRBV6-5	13	ASSYSPDSGNTIY
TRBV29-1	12	SVSAGKVGETQY
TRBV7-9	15	ASRPTRQGPGNYGYT
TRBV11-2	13	ASSLSGGVDYGYT
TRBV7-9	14	ASSPGQGVGYNEQF
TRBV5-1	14	ASSSGTGVGTDTQY
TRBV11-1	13	ASSLGRGTTYEQY
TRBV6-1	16	ASSRESGTSSDTGELF
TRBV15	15	ATSREQEQSVNTEAF
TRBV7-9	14	ASSPKQGHGTGELF
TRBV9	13	ASSASGGAYNEQF
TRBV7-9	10	ASRSLGQGYT
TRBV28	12	ASSLEPGRGDAF
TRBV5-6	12	ASRLYRGRNEQF
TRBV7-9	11	ASKKVGAGIQY
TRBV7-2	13	ASSPMSGRNEKLF
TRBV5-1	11	ASSLMTYTEAF
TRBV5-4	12	ASSLRGDSHTQY
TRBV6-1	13	ASSKLSRGHTEAF
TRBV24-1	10	ATSDGGSEQF
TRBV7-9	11	ASSTGQHRGQY
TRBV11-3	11	ASSSRGNTEAF
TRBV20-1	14	SARGIAGAGAETQY
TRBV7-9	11	ASSGGGGNEQF
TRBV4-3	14	ASSQDGGLAFSEQY
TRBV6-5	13	ASSYSTGYNSPLH